This T cell receptor beta chain appears in the sequencing data of a study of OX40 agonist ivuxolimab in advanced cancers. Study summary: Treatment received earlier with anti-PD-1, anti-PD-L1 or anti-CTLA-4 agents was allowed, and 40% had some.

Some clones are missing from TCRdb's copy, which holds only in-frame ones; the method was immunoSEQ multiplex PCR. The table has about 130,000 clones, just over 90% seen once. This CDR3 has 11 amino acids. Germline values: CDR1 DFQATT, CDR2 SNEGSKA (reference sequence). V lost 2 bases and J lost 8, with 6 bases in between. The sequencing used CD4+ or CD8+ T cells sorted from blood, collected in a trial of the OX40 agonist ivuxolimab. The chain has TRBV20-1 and TRBJ1-4; D gene unclear. This clonotype was obtained from an adult with an advanced solid tumor such as melanoma, head and neck, liver or kidney cancer. Written as DNA, the CDR3 is TGCAGTGCTAGAAGGCAGGAAAAACTGTTTTTT. Its translation is CSARRQEKLFF.